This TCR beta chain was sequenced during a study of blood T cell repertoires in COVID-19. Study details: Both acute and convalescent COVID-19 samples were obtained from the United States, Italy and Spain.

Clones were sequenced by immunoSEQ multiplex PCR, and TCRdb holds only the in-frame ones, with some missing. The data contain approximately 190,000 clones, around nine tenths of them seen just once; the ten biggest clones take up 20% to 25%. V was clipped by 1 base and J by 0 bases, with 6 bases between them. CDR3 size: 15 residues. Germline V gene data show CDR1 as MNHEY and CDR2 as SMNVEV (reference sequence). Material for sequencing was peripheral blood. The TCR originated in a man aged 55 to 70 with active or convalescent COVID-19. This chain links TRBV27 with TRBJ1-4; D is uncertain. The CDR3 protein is CASSLYSATNEKLFF. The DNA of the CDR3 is TGTGCCAGCAGTTTATACAGTGCAACTAATGAAAAACTGTTTTTT.